This T cell receptor beta chain appears in the sequencing data of a study of blood T cell repertoires in COVID-19. Study as a whole: The cDNA or gDNA used as material had been derived from T cells, B-cell-depleted T cells, or PBMCs.

Patients in Seattle were enrolled during active infection, then followed longitudinally. The CDR3 covers 13 residues. V lost 7 bases, J lost 7 bases, and 16 bases lay in between. Germline V CDR1 and CDR2: ENHRY, SYGVKD. As handled by the study authors: From reference gene primer amplification, estimates of nucleated cell counts were derived. TCRdb's copy holds only in-frame clones and misses some; the assay was immunoSEQ multiplex PCR. V, J and clone size derive from that table, while D and trimming were established from the DNA sequence. This table has over 150,000 clones, around 85% appearing once. V usage is TRBV10-3 and J usage is TRBJ1-2; D gene uncertain. The sequencing sample was made of peripheral blood. This sequence was found in a man of 80 years or more with COVID-19, enrolled during active disease. CDR3 protein: CAITGTSQLGYTF. The DNA for the CDR3 is TGTGCCATCACGGGTACCAGCCAACTTGGCTACACCTTC.